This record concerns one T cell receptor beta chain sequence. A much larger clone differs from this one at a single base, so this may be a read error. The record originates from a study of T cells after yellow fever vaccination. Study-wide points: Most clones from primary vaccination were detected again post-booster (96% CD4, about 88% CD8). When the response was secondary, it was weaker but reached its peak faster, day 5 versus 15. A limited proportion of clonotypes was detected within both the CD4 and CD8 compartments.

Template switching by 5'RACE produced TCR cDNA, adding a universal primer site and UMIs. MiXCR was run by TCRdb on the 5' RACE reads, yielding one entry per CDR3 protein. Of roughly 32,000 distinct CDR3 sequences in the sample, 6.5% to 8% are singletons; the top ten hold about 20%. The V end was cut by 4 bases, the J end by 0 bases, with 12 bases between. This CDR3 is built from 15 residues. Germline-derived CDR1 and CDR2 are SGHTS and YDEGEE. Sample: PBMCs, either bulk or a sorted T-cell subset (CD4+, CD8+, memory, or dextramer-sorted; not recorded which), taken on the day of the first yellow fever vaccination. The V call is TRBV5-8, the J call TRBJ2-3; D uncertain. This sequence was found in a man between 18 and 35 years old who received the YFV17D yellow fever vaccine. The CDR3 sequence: CASSGGKASTDTQYF. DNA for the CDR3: TGTGCCAGCAGCGGCGGAAAAGCTAGCACAGATACGCAGTATTTT.